Below, one TCR beta chain is given with its context. This clonotype was counted ten times or more. No cognate antigen has been identified for it. Base quality data are lacking; no much larger clone is found one base away. The germline V gene encodes CDR1 LGHDT and CDR2 YNNKEL (reference sequence). V and J lose 6 bases and 3 bases, and a span of 19 bases separates them. The CDR3 covers 16 residues, taking in both the cysteine and the phenylalanine. Solely the CDR3 DNA is kept, with 48 bases framed from the first base. Receptor libraries were prepared by multiplex PCR. For sequencing, an Illumina HiSeq 4000 was employed. iRepertoire HTBI primers and Arm-PCR amplification of CDR3 regions were used to construct TCR beta libraries. Before sequencing, the PCR products underwent gel purification. In the source study's methods: A total of 60 to 80 TRBV and some 15 TRBJ segments were identified across samples and were used for gene usage analysis of CDR3 amino acid clonotypes. Filtered high-quality paired reads were merged into contigs using COPE and FqMerger. BLAST was used to align contigs to IMGT TRBV, TRBD and TRBJ reference genes, and CDR3 was defined according to IMGT. Clonotypes above 0.1% frequency were classified as highly expanded clones. Repertoire diversity was measured by Shannon entropy, and V-J evenness by the Gini coefficient. Public clonotypes were defined as clonotypes shared by more than one individual. Clones were called with MiXCR by TCRdb after fastp trimmed the public reads at Q25, and only in-frame beta chains were retained. Each entry is one CDR3 protein sequence, shown with its most common DNA and genes. TCRdb's processing, not the study's, gives the V and J calls here. Present in this sample are some 220,000 distinct CDR3 sequences, roughly 19% of which were seen just once. The ten largest clones capture about 11% of the sample.

The sample comes from a study of regulatory T cells in long-lasting Graves disease (dated by TCRdb to the early 2020s). Regarding the research as a whole: In the newly diagnosed Graves' disease group, patients had been taking antithyroid drugs for less than 3 months. Patients with persistent Graves' disease were compared with patients with newly diagnosed Graves' disease using TCR sequencing and RNA sequencing of peripheral blood. The study took place in China and was registered as a clinical trial. TCR sequencing covered around 13 persistent and 20 or so newly diagnosed Graves' disease patients, about 35 samples in total. On the study overall, not on this receptor specifically: Persistent Graves' disease patients showed lower TCR Shannon entropy and fewer highly expanded clones than newly diagnosed patients, suggesting clonal expansion. TRBV28, TRBJ1-2 and TRBJ2-5 were preferentially used in persistent disease, while TRBV20-1 and TRBJ2-1 were favored in newly diagnosed disease. A larger number of public clonotypes was shared among persistent patients (2,741) than among newly diagnosed patients (more than 850). Peripheral blood alone was examined, since thyroid tissue, which constituted the primary lesion, could not be accessed. The authors noted that the small sample size was a limitation that may lower accuracy. Sequencing and analysis were restricted to the TCR beta chain.

The sample's time point, from its label and the paper: newly diagnosed GD, antithyroid drugs for less than 3 months. RNA was extracted from PBMCs in TRIzol for both TCR sequencing and RNA sequencing. The diagnosis of Graves' disease followed American Thyroid Association guidelines. Patients for the study were recruited at an endocrinology department in Xi'an, China. Each patient gave around 9 milliliters of peripheral blood, collected in an EDTA anticoagulant tube. Ficoll Paque Plus density gradient separation was used to isolate PBMCs, and no additional T cell sorting was done. RNA quality was checked with an Agilent 2100 Bioanalyzer and agarose gel, and concentration with a NanoDrop 2000. The same data also contributed to another study, on T cells in Graves' hyperthyroidism and ophthalmopathy. As the second study states: Stable Graves' hyperthyroidism was defined as the absence of progression to ophthalmopathy over 18 months of follow-up. Hyperthyroidism patients were newly diagnosed, had a disease duration of under 2 months, and were aged 18 to 65 years. The study excluded patients with uncontrolled infections, other autoimmune diseases, pregnancy or lactation. Diagnoses were based on clinical symptoms, serum thyroxine and TRAb, thyroid ultrasound and orbital computed tomography. For the first round of RT-PCR on the TCR CDR3, the HTBI primer set was used together with the Qiagen OneStep RT-PCR kit. Blood samples also contained most of the expanded thyroid clonotypes (frequency above 0.001), which suggests that blood repertoires may reflect thyroid immune responses. In cross-validation, a model built on a 13 V-J signature told ophthalmopathy apart from stable hyperthyroidism with less than 90% sensitivity and roughly 81% specificity, and in testing the same model reached 80%/75%. In validation, progression to ophthalmopathy was predicted by the model with nearly 71% sensitivity and 72.22% specificity, a median of approximately 6.5 months before onset. A discovery cohort of 95 to 100 patients, approximately 44 with Graves' ophthalmopathy and 57 with stable Graves' hyperthyroidism, was used to find distinguishing TCR V-J signatures. An independent validation cohort of around 19 hyperthyroidism patients and 15 or so patients who later progressed to ophthalmopathy tested prospective prediction of ophthalmopathy. For training and testing, the 100 or so patients in the discovery cohort were randomly divided in a 7:3 ratio. In addition, the study compared T-cell repertoires in thyroid tissue and in blood from 6 or 7 Graves' hyperthyroidism patients. After blood sampling, hyperthyroidism patients were treated with methimazole at a starting dose of 30 mg daily, and ophthalmopathy patients were treated with high-dose intravenous methylprednisolone. Libraries were constructed in a second round of multiplex PCR, after which size selection and purification were performed. Libraries were sequenced paired-end with 100 bp reads on an Illumina HiSeq2000. Raw data were processed with SOAPnuke, discarding reads with adapters, uncalled bases, mean Phred below 15, or no exact constant-primer or identifier match. COPE v1.2.5 was used to merge the high-quality paired reads, and each unique nucleotide sequence was defined as a clonotype. MiTCR v1.1 was used to align clonotypes to the IMGT TRBV, TRBD and TRBJ reference segments. The analysis included only V-J combinations with a frequency above 0.0001, which together covered 99.2% of the repertoires. The TCS score was defined as the ratio of F50 (clonal expansion) to E x V (chaos), calculated using BLOSUM62-based TCRdist between CDR3 peptides within each V-J. Welch's t-statistics and random forest reduced roughly 530 V-J features to under 15, which were used in a naive Bayes classifier (R e1071). Sample size was not statistically predetermined, and blinding of investigators to group allocation was not performed. TCR Vbeta CDR3 sequencing of 120 to 150 peripheral blood samples (roughly 43 ophthalmopathy, around 80 hyperthyroidism and some 17 progressor patients) is reported in the paper.

The source material was peripheral blood mononuclear cells (PBMCs), sampled at new diagnosis, from a patient treated with antithyroid drugs. The origin of this receptor is a woman aged 30 to 39 with Graves disease. Donor details come from another sample of the same person, matched by shared clones. The V gene is TRBV3-1 and the J gene is TRBJ2-3; TRBD2 is a possible D gene, resting on 6 matching bases. The CDR3 reads CASRRDPSSWTDTQYF. Read as DNA, the sequence is TGTGCCAGCAGGCGGGACCCTTCGAGTTGGACAGATACGCAGTATTTT.